The next 15 T cell receptor beta chains were all read from a single sample in a study of blood T cells in healthy people across ages. A second PCR of 7 to 11 cycles used a sample-barcoded 5' primer and a J-beta primer mix. Each CDR3 protein gets one entry after TCRdb re-called the 5' RACE reads with MiXCR. The sample shows hundreds of thousands of distinct CDR3 sequences, 25% to 35% of them seen only once. Sequences were obtained from blood. The receptors here all came from a woman at least 80 years old in good health.

This clonotype was seen repeatedly, ten times or more. The chain recombines TRBV20-1 with TRBJ2-1; D remains ambiguous. The CDR3 consists of 12 residues. V lost 3 bases and J lost 8, with 11 bases in between. Germline lookup yields CDR1 DFQATT and CDR2 SNEGSKA (reference sequence). Here the CDR3 reads CSARPGRDEQFF. CDR3 in DNA: TGCAGTGCTAGGCCTGGAAGGGATGAGCAGTTCTTC.

The chain recombines TRBV4-2 with TRBJ1-6, with D perhaps TRBD1 (5 bases). The CDR3 covers 16 residues. Trimming left V 1 base short and J 9 bases short, with 16 bases between. CDR1 is LGHNA, CDR2 YNFKEQ, per germline. CDR3 coding DNA: TGTGCCAGCAGCCAAGCAACCGGGCAGAGGGGTTCACCCCTCCACTTT. It is translated as CASSQATGQRGSPLHF.

A remark on this clonotype: This clone may be a read error of a much larger clone one base away. This chain uses TRBV27 with TRBJ2-1; 11 bases agree with TRBD1. This CDR3 contains 15 residues. Looked up from germline, CDR1 is MNHEY and CDR2 is SMNVEV (reference sequence). The DNA of the CDR3 is TGTGCCGGCAGTTTCCTCCCGGGACAGGGGGATGAGCAGTTCTTC. Translation: CAGSFLPGQGDEQFF.

This clonotype has a count of ten or more. The chain combines TRBV20-1 with TRBJ2-5; either TRBD1 or TRBD2 may supply D (6 bases each). From germline, CDR1 is DFQATT and CDR2 SNEGSKA (reference sequence). The CDR3 is 17 residues long. V lost 0 bases and J 5 bases, leaving 22 bases between the germline ends. CDR3 sequence: CSARDLLGGGLSETQYF. CDR3 nucleotide sequence: TGCAGTGCTAGAGATCTATTAGGGGGAGGTCTTTCGGAGACCCAGTACTTC.

Note on this clonotype: One end of the junction does not line up with germline, which may come from a read error. The J gene is TRBJ1-2, the V gene TRBV12-3 or TRBV12-4; D uncertain. This CDR3 is 11 amino acids long. CDR3 nucleotides: TGTGCCAGCAGTTTCGGCTATGGCTGCACCTTC. Protein sequence: CASSFGYGCTF.

This clonotype was detected only a few times. This sequence joins TRBV30 and TRBJ1-2, with a weak D call TRBD1 (6 bases). Germline assignment: CDR1 GTSNPN and CDR2 SVGIG (reference sequence). The ends were cut back, 2 bases at V and 8 bases at J, with 15 bases in the middle. The CDR3 length is 13 residues. The CDR3 loop reads CAWSLTGFSGYTF. Here the CDR3 DNA reads TGTGCCTGGAGTCTAACAGGGTTCTCCGGCTACACCTTC.

This clonotype was counted ten times or more. The chain has TRBV5-1 and TRBJ1-2, with D possibly being TRBD1 (5 bases). The CDR3 sequence is 16 residues long. Trimming removed 0 bases from V and 1 base from J, with 13 bases in between. Germline assignment: CDR1 SGHRS and CDR2 YFSETQ. CDR3 residues: CASSLGDRTHNYGYTF. The CDR3 DNA follows: TGCGCCAGCAGCTTGGGTGACAGAACCCATAACTATGGCTACACCTTC.

This clonotype was seen ten or more times. The CDR3 coding sequence is TGCGCCAGCAGCTCCTGGGACAGGGCCCTCAGGACCCAGTACTTC. Residues: CASSSWDRALRTQYF. V and J are TRBV5-1 and TRBJ2-5, with 9 bases fitting TRBD1. Germline V lookup: CDR1 SGHRS, CDR2 YFSETQ. V shed 3 bases, J shed 7 bases, and the junction held 10 bases outside the gene matches. The length of the CDR3 is 15 residues.

This clonotype was observed at least ten times. The chain is built from TRBV3-1 and TRBJ2-3; D gene uncertain. CDR1 is LGHDT and CDR2 is YNNKEL in the germline V gene (reference sequence). This CDR3 has 13 amino acids. V was clipped by 4 bases and J by 6 bases, with 11 bases between them. CDR3: CASSRGWSDTQYF. For the CDR3, the DNA is TGTGCCAGCAGCCGGGGATGGTCGGATACGCAGTATTTT.

This clonotype was recorded many times. The rearrangement uses TRBV6-2 or TRBV6-3 and TRBJ2-1; 9 bases are shared with TRBD1. CDR1 and CDR2 (germline): MNHEY, SVGEGT. The V and J ends lost 5 bases and 5 bases, in that order; junction bases with no gene match: 7. This CDR3 region has 15 residues. DNA of the CDR3: TGTGCCAGCAGTGGCTACCGGGACAGGGACAATGAGCAGTTCTTC. It codes for CASSGYRDRDNEQFF.

This chain links TRBV18 with TRBJ2-3; possibly TRBD1 for D (5 bases). Trimming stripped 2 bases from V and 2 bases from J, with 11 bases between. There are 15 residues in the CDR3. Looked up from germline, CDR1 is KGHSH and CDR2 is LQKENI. DNA of the CDR3: TGTGCCAGCTCACCAGTGCGACAGTACACAGATACGCAGTATTTT. It encodes CASSPVRQYTDTQYF. Variable domain in full (rest from reference TRBV18 and TRBJ2-3): NAGVMQNPRHLVRRRGQEARLRCSPMKGHSHVYWYRQLPEEGLKFMVYLQKENIIDESGMPKERFSAEFPKEGPSILRIQQVVRGDSAAYFCASSPVRQYTDTQYFGPGTRLTVL.

Worth noting for this clonotype: It is likely a read error, because the conserved phenylalanine at the end of the CDR3 is missing. This chain connects TRBV20-1 to TRBJ1-5; 9 positions agree with TRBD1. CDR1 and CDR2 from the germline V gene are DFQATT and SNEGSKA (reference sequence). J gave up 3 bases and V 1 base, and 7 bases lay outside the gene matches. This CDR3 has 16 residues. The CDR3 DNA follows: TGCAGTGCTAGAGGACTCCGGGACAGGGTCAATCAGCCCCAGCATGTT. Encoded protein: CSARGLRDRVNQPQHV.

This clonotype was counted at least ten times. The gene calls are TRBV4-2 and TRBJ2-7; TRBD1 aligns across 7 bases. Germline loops: CDR1 LGHNA, CDR2 YNFKEQ. The CDR3 length is 14 residues. V trimming: 5 bases; J trimming: 6 bases; junction bases outside the gene matches: 10. The CDR3 is CASSSDPGTAEQYF. The CDR3 bases are TGTGCCAGCAGCTCTGACCCGGGGACAGCCGAGCAGTACTTC.

The table lists this clonotype with many counts. The chain employs TRBV3-1 and TRBJ2-3; tentatively, D is TRBD2 (5 bases). The CDR3 loop spans 12 amino acids. V was trimmed by 4 bases and J by 8 bases, leaving 10 bases between them. Germline-derived CDR1 and CDR2 are LGHDT and YNNKEL (reference sequence). CDR3 region: CASSPEGGTQYF. The CDR3 DNA follows: TGTGCCAGCAGCCCCGAGGGTGGTACGCAGTATTTT.

As concerns this clonotype: This may come from a read error, since a much larger clone is one base off. The V gene is TRBV7-9, the J gene TRBJ2-5; 8 positions agree with TRBD1. The J call is uncertain, as TRBJ2-7 better fits the DNA end. The CDR3 has 14 residues. The V gene's germline CDR1 is SEHNR and CDR2 FQNEAQ (reference sequence). The CDR3, as DNA: TGTGCCAGCAGCATGGACAGGGTCGAGGACGAGCAGTACTTC. It encodes CASSMDRVEDEQYF.